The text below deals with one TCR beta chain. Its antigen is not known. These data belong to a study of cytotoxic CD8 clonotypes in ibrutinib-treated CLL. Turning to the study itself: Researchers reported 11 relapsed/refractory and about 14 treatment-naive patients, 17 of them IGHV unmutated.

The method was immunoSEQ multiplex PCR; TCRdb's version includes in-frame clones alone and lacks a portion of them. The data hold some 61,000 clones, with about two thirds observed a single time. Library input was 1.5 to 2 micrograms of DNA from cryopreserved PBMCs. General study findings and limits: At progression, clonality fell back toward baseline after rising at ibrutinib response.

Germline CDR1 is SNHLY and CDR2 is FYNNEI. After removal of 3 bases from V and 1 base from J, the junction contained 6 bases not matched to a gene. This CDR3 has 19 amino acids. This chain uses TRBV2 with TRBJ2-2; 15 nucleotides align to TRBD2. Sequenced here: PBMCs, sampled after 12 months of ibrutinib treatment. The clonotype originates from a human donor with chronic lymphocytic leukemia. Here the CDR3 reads CASSDRGTSGGRNTGELFF. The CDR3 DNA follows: TGTGCCAGCAGTGACCGGGGGACTAGCGGGGGGCGGAACACCGGGGAGCTGTTTTTT.